A selection of T cell receptor beta chains follows, all from one sample in a study of blood T cell repertoires in COVID-19. TCRdb's copy holds only in-frame clones and misses some; the assay was immunoSEQ multiplex PCR. The table has a few hundred thousand clones, about 89% seen once. Sequencing input: peripheral blood. The receptors were sampled from a man aged 25 to 45 with acute or convalescent COVID-19. Each CDR3 is given with its conserved first and last residue. Fields, in order: clone size, D gene, J gene, V gene, CDR3 length, CDR3 protein, CDR3 DNA. The D gene is left open where the match is weak. Not every row has a clone size; where given, it reads once, few, many or a size class.

clone size: NA
D gene: NA
J gene: TRBJ1-4
V gene: TRBV30
CDR3 length: 15
CDR3 protein: CAWKSIGTTNEKLFF
CDR3 DNA: TGTGCCTGGAAAAGCATTGGGACTACTAATGAAAAACTGTTTTTT

clone size: NA
D gene: NA
J gene: TRBJ1-6
V gene: TRBV30
CDR3 length: 13
CDR3 protein: CAWSARTGSPLHF
CDR3 DNA: TGTGCCTGGAGTGCCCGGACGGGGTCACCCCTCCACTTT

clone size: NA
D gene: TRBD2
J gene: TRBJ2-1
V gene: TRBV3-1/TRBV3-2
CDR3 length: 17
CDR3 protein: CASSERGGRAPHNEQFF
CDR3 DNA: TGTGCCAGCAGCGAACGGGGGGGCCGGGCGCCACACAATGAGCAGTTCTTC

clone size: once
D gene: TRBD1
J gene: TRBJ2-2
V gene: TRBV2
CDR3 length: 18
CDR3 protein: CASSEPNLRTGSTGELFF
CDR3 DNA: TGTGCCAGCAGCGAACCCAATTTACGGACAGGGAGTACCGGGGAGCTGTTTTTT

clone size: NA
D gene: NA
J gene: TRBJ1-2
V gene: TRBV5-4
CDR3 length: 13
CDR3 protein: CASSLGLNYGYTF
CDR3 DNA: TGTGCCAGCAGCTTGGGTCTGAACTATGGCTACACCTTC

clone size: NA
D gene: TRBD2
J gene: TRBJ2-7
V gene: TRBV27
CDR3 length: 14
CDR3 protein: CASRIPGGPYEQYF
CDR3 DNA: TGTGCCAGCCGAATCCCGGGGGGGCCGTACGAGCAGTACTTC

clone size: NA
D gene: NA
J gene: TRBJ1-3
V gene: TRBV7-7
CDR3 length: 14
CDR3 protein: CASSDGGSGNTIYF
CDR3 DNA: TGTGCTAGCAGTGACGGGGGATCTGGAAACACCATATATTTT

clone size: NA
D gene: NA
J gene: TRBJ1-4
V gene: TRBV5-8
CDR3 length: 18
CDR3 protein: CASSLGFVAAATNEKLFF
CDR3 DNA: TGTGCCAGCAGCTTGGGTTTTGTGGCCGCGGCAACTAATGAAAAACTGTTTTTT

clone size: NA
D gene: NA
J gene: TRBJ2-3
V gene: TRBV30
CDR3 length: 14
CDR3 protein: CAWSVQGGSDTQYF
CDR3 DNA: TGTGCCTGGAGTGTCCAGGGTGGTTCAGATACGCAGTATTTT

clone size: NA
D gene: TRBD1
J gene: TRBJ1-1
V gene: TRBV6-5
CDR3 length: 15
CDR3 protein: CASSYSTGGVGEAFF
CDR3 DNA: TGTGCCAGCAGTTACTCTACAGGGGGCGTAGGTGAAGCTTTCTTT

clone size: NA
D gene: NA
J gene: TRBJ1-1
V gene: TRBV5-5
CDR3 length: 17
CDR3 protein: CASSLKTGQIGGTEAFF
CDR3 DNA: TGTGCCAGCAGCTTGAAAACAGGGCAAATTGGAGGCACTGAAGCTTTCTTT

clone size: NA
D gene: NA
J gene: TRBJ1-2
V gene: TRBV29-1
CDR3 length: 11
CDR3 protein: CSVGGGRDYTF
CDR3 DNA: TGCAGCGTTGGGGGCGGCCGCGACTACACCTTC

clone size: NA
D gene: NA
J gene: TRBJ1-4
V gene: TRBV2
CDR3 length: 14
CDR3 protein: CASKERSSGEKLFF
CDR3 DNA: TGTGCCAGCAAAGAGAGGTCTTCTGGTGAAAAACTGTTTTTT

clone size: NA
D gene: NA
J gene: TRBJ1-3
V gene: TRBV28
CDR3 length: 15
CDR3 protein: CASSRLDSSGNTIYF
CDR3 DNA: TGTGCCAGCAGTCGACTTGACTCCTCTGGAAACACCATATATTTT

clone size: NA
D gene: NA
J gene: TRBJ1-2
V gene: TRBV28
CDR3 length: 13
CDR3 protein: CASEASLNYGYTF
CDR3 DNA: TGTGCCAGCGAGGCCAGCCTAAACTATGGCTACACCTTC

clone size: NA
D gene: NA
J gene: TRBJ2-7
V gene: TRBV7-3
CDR3 length: 13
CDR3 protein: CASSLSPGYEQYF
CDR3 DNA: TGTGCCAGCAGCTTAAGTCCGGGCTACGAGCAGTACTTC

clone size: NA
D gene: NA
J gene: TRBJ2-1
V gene: TRBV9
CDR3 length: 14
CDR3 protein: CASSVDSRPREQFF
CDR3 DNA: TGTGCCAGCAGCGTAGACTCTCGCCCCAGGGAGCAGTTCTTC